By proportion, the clone carrying this T cell receptor (beta chain) is medium-sized. Its target is unknown. Trimming removed 7 bases at V and 0 bases at J, with 12 bases between. The CDR3 length is 14 residues. CDR1 is MNHEY, CDR2 SMNVEV, per germline (reference sequence). This record belongs to a study of spatial heterogeneity in lung cancer. Across the whole study: Compared with alpha-chain sequences, beta-chain sequences were consistently detected in greater numbers. Study-level results: Mutation counts in tumors were tracked by counts of expanded intratumoral alpha and beta TCRs. The numbers of ubiquitous and regional expanded TCRs correlated with ubiquitous and regional nonsynonymous mutations, respectively.

TCRdb used MiXCR to reprocess the 5' RACE reads, holding one entry per CDR3 protein. The sample shows about 5,100 distinct CDR3 sequences, about 8.8% of them seen only once. The time point here: sample taken at primary tumor resection. Tumor, nontumor lung or frozen PBMC supplied whole RNA that was sequenced unsorted. The sample in question was lung tumor tissue, obtained at surgery. The genes are TRBV27 and TRBJ1-1; perhaps TRBD1 as D (5 bases). The source of this sequence is a female donor with early-stage non-small cell lung cancer. In DNA form, the CDR3 reads TGTGCCAGCAAAGAATGGGGCATGAACACTGAAGCTTTCTTT. Translated: CASKEWGMNTEAFF.